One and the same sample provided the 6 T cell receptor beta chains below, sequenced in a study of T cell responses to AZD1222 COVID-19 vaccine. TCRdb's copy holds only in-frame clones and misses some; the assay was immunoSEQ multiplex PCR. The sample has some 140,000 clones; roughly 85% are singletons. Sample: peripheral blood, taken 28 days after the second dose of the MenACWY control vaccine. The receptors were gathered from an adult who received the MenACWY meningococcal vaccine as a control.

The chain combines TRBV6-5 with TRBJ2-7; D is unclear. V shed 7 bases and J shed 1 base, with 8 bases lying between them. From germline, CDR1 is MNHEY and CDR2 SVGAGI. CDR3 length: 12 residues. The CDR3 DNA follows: TGTGCCAGCACGGGTGGGTCCTACGAGCAGTACTTC. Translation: CASTGGSYEQYF.

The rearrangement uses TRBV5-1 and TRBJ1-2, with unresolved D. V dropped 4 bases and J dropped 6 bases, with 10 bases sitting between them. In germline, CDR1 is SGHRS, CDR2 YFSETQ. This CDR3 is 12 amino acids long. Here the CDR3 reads CASSKTADGYTF. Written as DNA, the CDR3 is TGCGCCAGCAGCAAGACGGCGGATGGCTACACCTTC.

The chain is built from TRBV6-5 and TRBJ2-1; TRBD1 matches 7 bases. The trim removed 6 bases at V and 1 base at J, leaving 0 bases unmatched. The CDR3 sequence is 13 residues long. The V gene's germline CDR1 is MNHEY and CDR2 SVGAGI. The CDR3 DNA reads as TGTGCCAGCAGACAGGGGTCCTACAATGAGCAGTTCTTC. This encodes CASRQGSYNEQFF.

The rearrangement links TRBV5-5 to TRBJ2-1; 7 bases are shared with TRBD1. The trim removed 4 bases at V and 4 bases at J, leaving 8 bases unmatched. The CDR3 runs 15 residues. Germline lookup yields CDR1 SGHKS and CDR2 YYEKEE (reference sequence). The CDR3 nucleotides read TGTGCCAGCAGCCGTGGACAGGCCTCTTACAATGAGCAGTTCTTC. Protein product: CASSRGQASYNEQFF.

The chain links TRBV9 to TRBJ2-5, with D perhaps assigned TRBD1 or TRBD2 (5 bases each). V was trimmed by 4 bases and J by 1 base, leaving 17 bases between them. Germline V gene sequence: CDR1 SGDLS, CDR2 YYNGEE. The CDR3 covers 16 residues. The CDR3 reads CASSPGWSGGQETQYF. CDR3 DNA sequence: TGTGCCAGCAGCCCAGGGTGGAGCGGAGGCCAAGAGACCCAGTACTTC.

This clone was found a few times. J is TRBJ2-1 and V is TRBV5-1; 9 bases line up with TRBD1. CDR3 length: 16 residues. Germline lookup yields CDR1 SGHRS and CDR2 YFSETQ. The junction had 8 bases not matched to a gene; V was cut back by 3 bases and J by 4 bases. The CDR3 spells CASSYNRQGGYNEQFF. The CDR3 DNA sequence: TGCGCCAGCAGCTATAATAGACAGGGGGGGTACAATGAGCAGTTCTTC.